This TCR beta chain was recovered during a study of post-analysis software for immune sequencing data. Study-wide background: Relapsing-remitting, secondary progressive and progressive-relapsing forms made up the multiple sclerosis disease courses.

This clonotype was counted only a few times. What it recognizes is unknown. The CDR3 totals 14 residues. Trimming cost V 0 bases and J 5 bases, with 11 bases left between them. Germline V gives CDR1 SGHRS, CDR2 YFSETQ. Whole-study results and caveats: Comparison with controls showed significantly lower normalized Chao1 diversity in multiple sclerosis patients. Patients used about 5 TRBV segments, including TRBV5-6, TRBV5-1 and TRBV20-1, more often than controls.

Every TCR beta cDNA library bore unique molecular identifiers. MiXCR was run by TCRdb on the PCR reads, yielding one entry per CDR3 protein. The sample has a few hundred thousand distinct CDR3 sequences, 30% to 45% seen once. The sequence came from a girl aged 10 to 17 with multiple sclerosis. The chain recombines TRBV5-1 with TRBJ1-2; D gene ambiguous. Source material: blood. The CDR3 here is CASSLDQEAYGYTF. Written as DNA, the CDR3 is TGCGCCAGCAGCTTGGATCAGGAGGCATATGGCTACACCTTC. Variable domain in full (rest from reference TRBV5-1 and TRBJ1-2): KAGVTQTPRYLIKTRGQQVTLSCSPISGHRSVSWYQQTPGQGLQFLFEYFSETQRNKGNFPGRFSGRQFSNSRSEMNVSTLELGDSALYLCASSLDQEAYGYTFGSGTRLTVV.